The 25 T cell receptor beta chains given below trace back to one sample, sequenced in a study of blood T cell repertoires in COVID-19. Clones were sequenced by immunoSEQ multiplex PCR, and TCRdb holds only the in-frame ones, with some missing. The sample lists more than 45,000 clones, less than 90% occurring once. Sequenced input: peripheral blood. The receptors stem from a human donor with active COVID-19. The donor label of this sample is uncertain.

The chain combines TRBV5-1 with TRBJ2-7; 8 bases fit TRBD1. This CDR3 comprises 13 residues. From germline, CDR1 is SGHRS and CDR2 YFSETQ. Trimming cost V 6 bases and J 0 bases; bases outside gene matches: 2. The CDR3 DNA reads TGCGCCAGCAACACAGGGGGCTCCTACGAGCAGTACTTC. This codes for CASNTGGSYEQYF.

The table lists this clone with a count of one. This chain's CDR3 is CASSRGDYNEQFF. The DNA of the CDR3 is TGTGCCAGCAGCCGGGGGGATTACAATGAGCAGTTCTTC. The chain combines TRBV11-2 with TRBJ2-1; 7 bases align to TRBD2. The CDR3 loop spans 13 amino acids. Trimming at V came to 5 bases and at J to 4 bases, leaving 2 bases not matched to a gene. Germline lookup yields CDR1 SGHAT and CDR2 FQNNGV.

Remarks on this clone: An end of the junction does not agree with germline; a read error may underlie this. The CDR3 region is CASSENTSGALKQF. The CDR3 DNA follows: TGTGCCAGCAGTGAAAACACTAGCGGGGCCCTAAAACAATTC. V and J are TRBV2 and TRBJ2-7; 10 positions agree with TRBD2. Per the germline V gene, CDR1 is SNHLY and CDR2 is FYNNEI. The CDR3 consists of 14 residues.

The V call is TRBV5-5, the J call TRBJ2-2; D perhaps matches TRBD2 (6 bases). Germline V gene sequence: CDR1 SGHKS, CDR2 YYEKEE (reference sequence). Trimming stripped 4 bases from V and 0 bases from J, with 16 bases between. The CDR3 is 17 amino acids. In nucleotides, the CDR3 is TGTGCCAGCAGCGTACGGGAGCCCTTCGCGAACACCGGGGAGCTGTTTTTT. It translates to CASSVREPFANTGELFF.

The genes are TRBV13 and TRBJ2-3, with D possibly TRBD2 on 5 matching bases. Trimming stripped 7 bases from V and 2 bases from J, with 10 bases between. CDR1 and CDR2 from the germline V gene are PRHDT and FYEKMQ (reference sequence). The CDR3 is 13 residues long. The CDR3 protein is CASTGYNTDTQYF. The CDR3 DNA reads TGTGCCAGCACGGGATATAACACAGATACGCAGTATTTT. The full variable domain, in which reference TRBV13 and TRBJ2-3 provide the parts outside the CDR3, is AAGVIQSPRHLIKEKRETATLKCYPIPRHDTVYWYQQGPGQDPQFLISFYEKMQSDKGSIPDRFSAQQFSDYHSELNMSSLELGDSALYFCASTGYNTDTQYFGPGTRLTVL.

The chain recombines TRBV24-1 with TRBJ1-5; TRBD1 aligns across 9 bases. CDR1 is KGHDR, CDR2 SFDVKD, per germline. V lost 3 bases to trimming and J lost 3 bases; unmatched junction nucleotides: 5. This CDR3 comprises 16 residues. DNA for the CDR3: TGTGCCACCAGTGATGCAACAGGGGGCGTCAATCAGCCCCAGCATTTT. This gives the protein CATSDATGGVNQPQHF.

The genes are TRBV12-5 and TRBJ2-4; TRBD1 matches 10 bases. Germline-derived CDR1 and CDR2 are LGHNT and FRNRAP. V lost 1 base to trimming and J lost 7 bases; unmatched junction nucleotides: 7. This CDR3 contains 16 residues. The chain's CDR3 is CASGLATGTGDNIQYF. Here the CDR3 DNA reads TGTGCTAGTGGTTTGGCAACCGGGACAGGGGACAACATTCAGTACTTC.

The CDR3 DNA sequence: TGTGCCAGCAGCCCAGGATGGTTCGAGCTACAGACCCAGTACTTC. Residues: CASSPGWFELQTQYF. V usage is TRBV11-2 and J usage is TRBJ2-5; unclear D gene. The V gene lost 5 bases and the J gene lost 6 bases, with 19 bases spanning the gap. The germline V gene has CDR1 SGHAT and CDR2 FQNNGV. This CDR3 is built from 15 residues. Full variable domain (remainder filled in from reference TRBV11-2 and TRBJ2-5): EAGVAQSPRYKIIEKRQSVAFWCNPISGHATLYWYQQILGQGPKLLIQFQNNGVVDDSQLPKDRFSAERLKGVDSTLKIQPAKLEDSAVYLCASSPGWFELQTQYFGPGTRLLVL.

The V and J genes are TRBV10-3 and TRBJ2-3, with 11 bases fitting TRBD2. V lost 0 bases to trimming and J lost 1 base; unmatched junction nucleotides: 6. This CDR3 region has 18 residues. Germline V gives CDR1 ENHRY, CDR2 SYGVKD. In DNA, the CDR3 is TGTGCCATCAGTGAGTCCCCTAGCGGGGGGATTGGCACAGATACGCAGTATTTT. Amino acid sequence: CAISESPSGGIGTDTQYF.

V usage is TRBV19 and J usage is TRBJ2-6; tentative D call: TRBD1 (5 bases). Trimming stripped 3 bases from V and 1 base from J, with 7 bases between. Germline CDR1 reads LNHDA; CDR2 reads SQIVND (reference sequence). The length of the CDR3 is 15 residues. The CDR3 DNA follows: TGTGCCAGTAGTATCTCAGGGTCTGGGGCCAACGTCCTGACTTTC. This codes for CASSISGSGANVLTF.

The CDR3 coding sequence is TGTGCCAGCAGATCGGGGACAGGTCGGGTGGAGACCCAGTACTTC. Its translation: CASRSGTGRVETQYF. The V gene is TRBV7-2, the J gene TRBJ2-5; TRBD1 matches 8 bases. Germline V lookup: CDR1 SGHTA, CDR2 FQGNSA. The CDR3 is made up of 15 amino acids. With 6 bases clipped from V and 5 bases from J, the junction kept 11 bases outside the gene matches.

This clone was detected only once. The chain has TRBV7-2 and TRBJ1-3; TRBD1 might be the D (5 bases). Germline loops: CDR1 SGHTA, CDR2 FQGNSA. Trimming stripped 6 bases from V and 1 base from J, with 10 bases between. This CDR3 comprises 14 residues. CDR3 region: CASSPGTSGNTIYF. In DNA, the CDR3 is TGTGCCAGCAGTCCGGGGACTTCTGGAAACACCATATATTTT.

CDR3 DNA sequence: TGTGCCAGCAGCTTGGCCGTGTCCAGGGGCGGCTACACCTTC. Translating gives CASSLAVSRGGYTF. This chain connects TRBV5-6 to TRBJ1-2, with D possibly TRBD1 on 6 matching bases. The V end lost 0 bases, the J end lost 8 bases, and 14 bases lay between the germline ends. CDR1 is SGHDT, CDR2 YYEEEE, per germline. The CDR3 sequence is 14 residues long.

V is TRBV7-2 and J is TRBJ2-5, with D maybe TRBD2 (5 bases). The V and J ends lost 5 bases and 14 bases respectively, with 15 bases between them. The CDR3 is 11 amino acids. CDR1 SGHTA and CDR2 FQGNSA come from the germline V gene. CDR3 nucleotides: TGTGCCAGCAGCCCCGGGAATCAGGCATACTTC. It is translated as CASSPGNQAYF.

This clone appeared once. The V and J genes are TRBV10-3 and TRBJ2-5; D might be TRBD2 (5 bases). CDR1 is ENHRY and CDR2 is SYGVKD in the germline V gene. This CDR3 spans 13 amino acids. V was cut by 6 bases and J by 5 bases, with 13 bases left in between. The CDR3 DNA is TGTGCCATCAGCCCGACGGGGTTGGAGACCCAGTACTTC. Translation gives CAISPTGLETQYF.

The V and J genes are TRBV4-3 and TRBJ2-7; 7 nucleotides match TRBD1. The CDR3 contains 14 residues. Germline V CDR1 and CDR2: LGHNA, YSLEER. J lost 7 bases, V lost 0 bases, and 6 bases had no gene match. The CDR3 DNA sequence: TGCGCCAGCAGCCAAGATGTTCAGGGACAGGAGCAGTACTTC. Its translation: CASSQDVQGQEQYF.

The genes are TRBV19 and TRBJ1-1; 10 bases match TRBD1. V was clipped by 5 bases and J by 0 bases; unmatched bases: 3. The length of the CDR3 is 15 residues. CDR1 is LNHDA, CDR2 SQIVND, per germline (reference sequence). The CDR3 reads CASSPGTGVNTEAFF. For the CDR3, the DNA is TGTGCCAGTAGTCCCGGGACAGGGGTGAACACTGAAGCTTTCTTT.

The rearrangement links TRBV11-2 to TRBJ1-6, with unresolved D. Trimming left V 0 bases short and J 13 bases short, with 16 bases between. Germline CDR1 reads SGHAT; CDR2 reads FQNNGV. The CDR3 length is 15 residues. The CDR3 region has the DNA TGTGCCAGCAGCTTAGATTTGGGGAGTATGATCCCCCTCCACTTT. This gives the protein CASSLDLGSMIPLHF.

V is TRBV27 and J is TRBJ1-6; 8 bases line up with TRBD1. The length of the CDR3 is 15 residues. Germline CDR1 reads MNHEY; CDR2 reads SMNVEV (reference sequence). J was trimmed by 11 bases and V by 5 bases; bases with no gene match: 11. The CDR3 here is CASSPGTGGWAPLHF. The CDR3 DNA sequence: TGTGCCAGCAGTCCCGGGACAGGAGGTTGGGCACCCCTCCACTTT.

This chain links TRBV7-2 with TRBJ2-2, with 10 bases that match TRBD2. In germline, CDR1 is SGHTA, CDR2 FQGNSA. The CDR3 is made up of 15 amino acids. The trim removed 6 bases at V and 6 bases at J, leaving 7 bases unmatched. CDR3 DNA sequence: TGTGCCAGCAGGAGCGGGGGGGAGGGCTCCGGGGAGCTGTTTTTT. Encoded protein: CASRSGGEGSGELFF.

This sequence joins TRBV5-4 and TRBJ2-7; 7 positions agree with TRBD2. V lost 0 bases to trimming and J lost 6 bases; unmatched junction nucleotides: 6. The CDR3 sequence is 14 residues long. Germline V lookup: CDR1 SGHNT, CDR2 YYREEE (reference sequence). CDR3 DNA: TGTGCCAGCAGCTTGGTGGGAGCGGGGTCCGAGCAGTACTTC. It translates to CASSLVGAGSEQYF.

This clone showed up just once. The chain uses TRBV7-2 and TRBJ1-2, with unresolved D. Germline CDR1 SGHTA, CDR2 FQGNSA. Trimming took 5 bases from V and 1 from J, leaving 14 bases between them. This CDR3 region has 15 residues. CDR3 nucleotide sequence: TGTGCCAGCAGCCTATCGGGAGGCGGTAACTATGGCTACACCTTC. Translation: CASSLSGGGNYGYTF.

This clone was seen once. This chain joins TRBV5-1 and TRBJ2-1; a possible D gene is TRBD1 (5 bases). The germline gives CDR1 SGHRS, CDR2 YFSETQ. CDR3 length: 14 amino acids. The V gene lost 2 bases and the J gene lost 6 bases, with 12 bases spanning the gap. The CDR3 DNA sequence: TGCGCCAGCAGCTTACAAGACAGAGGCAATGAGCAGTTCTTC. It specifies CASSLQDRGNEQFF.

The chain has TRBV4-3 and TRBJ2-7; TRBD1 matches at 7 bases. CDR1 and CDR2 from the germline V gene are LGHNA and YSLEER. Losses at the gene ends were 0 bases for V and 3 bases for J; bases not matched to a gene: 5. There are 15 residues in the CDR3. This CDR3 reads CASSQDFSGGYEQYF. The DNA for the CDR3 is TGCGCCAGCAGCCAAGATTTTTCAGGGGGCTACGAGCAGTACTTC.

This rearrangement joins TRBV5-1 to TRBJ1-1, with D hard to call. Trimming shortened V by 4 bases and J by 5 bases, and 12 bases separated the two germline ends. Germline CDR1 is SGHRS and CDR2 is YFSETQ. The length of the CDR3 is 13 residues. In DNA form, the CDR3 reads TGCGCCAGCAGCCTGCGACGGGGTACTGAAGCTTTCTTT. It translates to CASSLRRGTEAFF.